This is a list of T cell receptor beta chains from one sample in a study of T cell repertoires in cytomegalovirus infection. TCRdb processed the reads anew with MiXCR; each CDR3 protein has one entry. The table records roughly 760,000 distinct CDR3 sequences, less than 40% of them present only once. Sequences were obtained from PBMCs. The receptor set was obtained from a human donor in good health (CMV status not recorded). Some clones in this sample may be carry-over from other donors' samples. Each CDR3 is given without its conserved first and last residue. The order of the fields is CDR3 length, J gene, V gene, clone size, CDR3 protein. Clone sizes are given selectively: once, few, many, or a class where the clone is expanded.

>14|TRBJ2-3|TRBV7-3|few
ASSLTSGGPTDTQY
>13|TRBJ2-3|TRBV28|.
ASSFGTSDTDTQY
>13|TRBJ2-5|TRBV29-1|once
SVEDGIQTQETQY
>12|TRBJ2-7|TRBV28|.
ASSGTSGSYEQY
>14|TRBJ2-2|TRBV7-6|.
ASSLAPGVNTGELF
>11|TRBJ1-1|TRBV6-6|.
AIRSRAGTEAF
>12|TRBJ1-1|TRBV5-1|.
ASSGTEYGTEAF
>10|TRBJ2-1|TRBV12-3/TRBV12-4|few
ASSYAAYEQF
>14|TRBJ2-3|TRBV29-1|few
SVEFLRDPATDTQY
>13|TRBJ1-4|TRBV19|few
ASSNGNRGNEKLF
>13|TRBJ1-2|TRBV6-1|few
AGGTGGHGNYGYT
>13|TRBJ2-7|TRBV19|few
ASSIRGQGSYEQY
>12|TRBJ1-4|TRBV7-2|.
ASSSRPGGEKLF
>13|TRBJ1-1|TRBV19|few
ASSIRDRGDTEAF
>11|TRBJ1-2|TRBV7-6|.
ASSLREGYGYT
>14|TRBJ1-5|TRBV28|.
ASSPPIPGSNQPQH
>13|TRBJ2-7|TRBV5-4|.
DSSQTTGNSYEQY
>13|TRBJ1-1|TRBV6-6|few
ASSYSTQGYTEAF
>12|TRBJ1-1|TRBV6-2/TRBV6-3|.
ATQPAAMNTEAF
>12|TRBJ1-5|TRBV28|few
ASSFDREVQPQH
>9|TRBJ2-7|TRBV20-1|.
SASRGGEQY
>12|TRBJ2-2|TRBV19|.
ASKRGGNTGELF
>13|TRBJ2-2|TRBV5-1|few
ASRASSGLTGELF
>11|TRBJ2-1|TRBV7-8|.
ASSSDMGFEQF
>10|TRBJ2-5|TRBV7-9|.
ARQGIQETQY
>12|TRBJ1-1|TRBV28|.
ASSLDLRGSGAF
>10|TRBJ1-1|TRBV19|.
ASSVRWTEAF
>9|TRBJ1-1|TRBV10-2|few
ASSDGTEAF
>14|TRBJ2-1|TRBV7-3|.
ASSLRASLGADEQF
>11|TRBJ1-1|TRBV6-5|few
ASSEPGQGVSK
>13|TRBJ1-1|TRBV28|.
ASSLEVWENTEAF
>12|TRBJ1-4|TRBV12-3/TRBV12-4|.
ASSFRAGNEKLF
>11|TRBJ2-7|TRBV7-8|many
ASSFPGGYEQY
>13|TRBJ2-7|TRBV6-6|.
ATMPGTGVSYEQY
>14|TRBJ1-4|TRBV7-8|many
ASSLLVGQGARRLF
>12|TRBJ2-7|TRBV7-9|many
ASSLEGGAYEQY
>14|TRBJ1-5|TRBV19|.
ASSNVAEGVHQPQH
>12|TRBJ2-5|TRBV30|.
AWSRQWVLETQY
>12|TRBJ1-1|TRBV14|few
ASSQESRVTEAF
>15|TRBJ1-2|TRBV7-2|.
ASSLHPGKALNYGYT
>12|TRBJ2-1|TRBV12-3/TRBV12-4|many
ASSLLDRVNEQF
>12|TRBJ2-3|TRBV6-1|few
ASSDARGTDTQY
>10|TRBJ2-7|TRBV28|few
ASSLWGGEQY
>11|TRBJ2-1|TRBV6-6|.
ASSKRGLEEQF
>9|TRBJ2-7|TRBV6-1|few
ASRATHEQY
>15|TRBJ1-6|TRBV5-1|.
ASSLVGTRGRNSPLH
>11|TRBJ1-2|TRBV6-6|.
ASSYVLANVYT
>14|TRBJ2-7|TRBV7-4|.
ASSWTSGGLEGEQY
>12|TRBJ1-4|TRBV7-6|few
ASSLALLGEKLF
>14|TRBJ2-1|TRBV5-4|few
ASSLGRGQTIHEQF
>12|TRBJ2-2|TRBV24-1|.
ATREKSNTGELF
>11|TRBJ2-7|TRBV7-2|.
ASSSPLSYEQY
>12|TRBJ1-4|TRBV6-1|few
ASSEWGPNEKLF
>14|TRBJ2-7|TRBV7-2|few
ASSLGRAGRIDEQY